The source of this T cell receptor beta chain is a study of low-dose radiotherapy and immunotherapy resistance in tumors (dated by TCRdb to between 2020 and 2023). Regarding the study in general: Cohort 1 received 0.5 Gy per fraction every 2 weeks, with a prescribed total PTV dose of 6.5 Gy. Nivolumab was administered intravenously as a 240 mg flat dose every two weeks, and ipilimumab was administered intravenously at 1 mg/kg every six weeks. Trial participants were not randomized into treatment groups. Eight patients were included in the translational analysis: three from the first dose cohort and the first five from the second dose cohort. Intravenous cyclophosphamide at 200 mg/m2 was administered every two weeks, one day ahead of each radiation and immunotherapy administration. In Cohort 2, 1 Gy per fraction was delivered every two weeks, for a total of 13 Gy over 26 weeks. Starting on cycle 1 day 1, patients took 300 mg of aspirin by mouth once daily for four cycles.

First-strand cDNA was synthesized with Superscript III and a set of TRAV- and TRBV-specific primers, covering both TCRalpha and TCRbeta chains. TCRs were amplified for 20 PCR cycles with Phusion, using a constant-region primer paired with the adapter attached to the V primers. The isolated mRNA was amplified using the MessageAmp II aRNA Amplification Kit, with in vitro transcription performed for about 15 hours at 37 degrees C. The Dynabeads mRNA DIRECT Purification Kit was used to isolate the mRNA for TCR sequencing. Indexed Illumina adapters were added in a second approximately 25-cycle Phusion PCR, and the resulting products were purified with AMPure XP beads. From the authors' description of their analysis: Using custom Perl scripts, TCR sequences that encoded the same protein were pooled, out-of-frame sequences were dropped, and the abundance of each clonotype was calculated. The analysis excluded TCR sequences that were supported by just one read. The metrics used to describe the repertoires included Shannon entropy, Gini index, clonality, richness, and the frequency of TCRs shared between repertoires. The public sequencing data were trimmed at Q25 with fastp and processed into clonotypes with MiXCR by TCRdb, which kept only in-frame beta chains. Identical CDR3 protein sequences are pooled into one entry, listed with their most common genes and DNA. Clone size and V and J calls follow TCRdb, not the original study. The sample data list 13,000 or so distinct CDR3 sequences, and 65% to 75% of these were observed just once. The top ten clonotypes cover less than 6% of the sample.

As regards this clonotype: This receptor's antigen is unknown. Per-base quality was not reported, and no clone a single base away is much larger than it.

Relative to germline, V is 3 bases shorter and J is 1 base shorter, with 18 bases between their ends. The CDR3 goes from the cysteine to the phenylalanine over 17 residues. The sequence is cut down to CDR3 DNA, 51 bases in frame from base 1. The germline V gene sets CDR1 to KGHSH and CDR2 to LQKENI. The donors came from RACIN, which was a single-arm phase I dose-escalation trial that paired nivolumab and ipilimumab with aspirin, low-dose cyclophosphamide and low-dose radiotherapy. Patients were eligible if they had advanced solid tumors that were TIL-negative. This clonotype was obtained from a human donor with advanced metastatic prostate, ovarian, gallbladder or colorectal cancer (not recorded which). This table probably holds off-target reads from a library built for another chain. This chain is built from TRBV18 and TRBJ1-2; the D gene lacks a confident call. The CDR3 is CASSPTSVPNFNYGYTF. The DNA sequence follows: TGTGCCAGCTCACCGACCTCCGTGCCCAACTTTAACTATGGCTACACCTTC.